These 16 T cell receptor beta chains were sequenced from one sample in a study of vaccination and CD4 T cells after COVID-19. Antigen specificity for these receptors is unknown. Indicated treatment: approximately 9-day PBMC culture with coronavirus spike peptide pools or control peptides (ViraFEST assay). The unexposed donor gave CD4+ T cells before the COVID-19 pandemic (2011-2018). With the Oncomine TCR Beta short-read assay, DNA from cultured CD4+ T cells was sequenced. Genomic DNA was drawn out of CD4+ T cells grown in culture. TCRdb reprocessed the PCR reads via MiXCR and lists one record per CDR3 protein. In the table there are about 7,900 distinct CDR3 sequences, over 25% of which are singletons. Sequencing input: CD4+ T cells from blood, cultured in vitro. Receptors were obtained from a human donor in good health.

The genes are TRBV7-9 and TRBJ2-1; 12 positions match TRBD2. The J segment lost 6 bases and the V segment lost 4 bases, leaving 10 bases of the junction unmatched. There are 17 residues in the CDR3. In germline, CDR1 is SEHNR, CDR2 FQNEAQ (reference sequence). The CDR3 protein is CASSSKRLAGEGNEQFF. The CDR3 region has the DNA TGTGCCAGCAGCTCCAAGAGACTAGCGGGAGAGGGCAATGAGCAGTTCTTC.

This clonotype was observed a single time. The V call is TRBV29-1, the J call TRBJ2-3; 14 bases map to TRBD2. The CDR3 consists of 17 residues. The V gene's germline CDR1 is SQVTM and CDR2 ANQGSEA. J lost 5 bases, V lost 6 bases, and 13 bases had no gene match. The DNA for the CDR3 is TGCAGCGTGTGGTCTGGGGGACTAGCGGGAGATGTAGATACGCAGTATTTT. Translation: CSVWSGGLAGDVDTQYF.

This clonotype is termed medium-sized. V usage is TRBV27 and J usage is TRBJ2-5, with D perhaps matching TRBD2 (6 bases). The CDR3 loop spans 14 amino acids. With 6 bases removed from V and 2 bases from J, the gap between germline ends came to 13 bases. In germline, CDR1 is MNHEY, CDR2 SMNVEV (reference sequence). The CDR3 DNA is TGTGCCAGCAGGGGAGGACTACCACAAGAGACCCAGTACTTC. Translating it yields CASRGGLPQETQYF.

The chain uses TRBV28 and TRBJ1-3, with D perhaps matching TRBD1 (5 bases). The CDR3 length is 14 residues. V lost 7 bases to trimming and J lost 3 bases, with 13 bases between them. Germline lookup yields CDR1 MDHEN and CDR2 SYDVKM. Here the CDR3 DNA reads TGTGCCAGCACTATAGGGGCAGTTGGAAACACCATATATTTT. It specifies CASTIGAVGNTIYF.

This clonotype is large in the sample. The CDR3: CASSYDSMNTEAFF. DNA for the CDR3: TGTGCCAGCAGTTACGACAGCATGAACACTGAAGCTTTCTTT. The J gene is TRBJ1-1, the V gene TRBV6-2 or TRBV6-3; a possible D gene is TRBD1 (5 bases). V lost 2 bases, J lost 0 bases, and 7 bases lay in between. CDR3 length: 14 amino acids. Per the germline V gene, CDR1 is MNHEY and CDR2 is SVGEGT.

This clonotype turned up a few times. The V call is TRBV12-3 or TRBV12-4, the J call TRBJ1-1; D is uncertain. The CDR3 consists of 11 residues. Trimming left V 7 bases short and J 6 bases short, with 9 bases between. CDR3 sequence (DNA): TGTGCCAGCACCCCCAGCGCTGAAGCTTTCTTT. Amino acids: CASTPSAEAFF.

This chain links TRBV7-9 with TRBJ2-7; the D gene is possibly TRBD1 (5 bases). The CDR3 loop spans 14 amino acids. Trimming cost V 3 bases and J 3 bases, with 12 bases left between them. CDR1 and CDR2 (germline): SEHNR, FQNEAQ (reference sequence). The CDR3 is CASSFEGANYEQYF. CDR3 bases: TGTGCCAGCAGCTTTGAAGGGGCGAACTACGAGCAGTACTTC.

This clonotype was seen a handful of times. This chain uses TRBV20-1 with TRBJ2-2; 11 nucleotides line up with TRBD1. This CDR3 has 16 amino acids. The germline CDR1 and CDR2 sequences are DFQATT and SNEGSKA (reference sequence). Losses at the gene ends were 0 bases for V and 6 bases for J; bases not matched to a gene: 6. The CDR3 loop is CSARDRTGQGAGELFF. The CDR3, as DNA: TGCAGTGCTAGAGATCGTACGGGACAGGGGGCCGGGGAGCTGTTTTTT.

The V and J genes are TRBV6-5 and TRBJ2-5; D ambiguous. CDR3 length equals 16 residues. Per germline, CDR1 MNHEY and CDR2 SVGAGI. Trimming removed 0 bases at V and 5 bases at J, with 16 bases between. The CDR3 DNA sequence: TGTGCCAGCAGTTACTCTTCCGGTGCTGGTTGGGAGACCCAGTACTTC. Translated, it gives CASSYSSGAGWETQYF.

Comment on this clonotype: Germline and junction disagree at one end, which may indicate a read error. The chain recombines TRBV24-1 with TRBJ2-5; 7 nucleotides agree with TRBD2. Germline CDR1 reads KGHDR; CDR2 reads SFDVKD. The CDR3 extends over 15 amino acids. This CDR3 reads CATSDGAEGRETQCF. Here the CDR3 DNA reads TGTGCCACCAGTGACGGAGCGGAGGGGCGGGAGACCCAGTGCTTC.

Sample share makes this clonotype medium-sized. V gene TRBV6-1 combines with J gene TRBJ1-5, with 8 bases matching TRBD1. The CDR3 is 13 residues long. Germline V gene data show CDR1 as MNHNS and CDR2 as SASEGT. The V and J ends lost 5 bases and 6 bases, in that order; junction bases with no gene match: 3. The CDR3 loop is CASSQDRVQPQHF. CDR3 DNA sequence: TGTGCCAGCAGTCAGGACAGGGTTCAGCCCCAGCATTTT.

This chain links TRBV5-1 with TRBJ1-2; D gene unclear. The ends were cut back, 0 bases at V and 7 bases at J, with 4 bases in the middle. Per germline, CDR1 SGHRS and CDR2 YFSETQ. The CDR3 has 11 residues. DNA for the CDR3: TGCGCCAGCAGCTTGGAGGGTGGCTACACCTTC. It encodes CASSLEGGYTF.

V usage is TRBV7-2 and J usage is TRBJ2-7; TRBD1 agrees at 9 bases. Germline CDR1 and CDR2: SGHTA and FQGNSA. The CDR3 is 17 residues long. V lost 4 bases, J lost 3 bases, and 13 bases stayed unmatched. As DNA, the CDR3 is TGTGCCAGCAGCTCGATTAATACGGGACAGGGCAACTACGAGCAGTACTTC. Translating gives CASSSINTGQGNYEQYF.

The gene calls are TRBV5-4 and TRBJ2-5; 9 nucleotides match TRBD1. V shed 4 bases and J 5 bases; nucleotides not matched to a gene: 12. The CDR3 has 16 residues. Germline V gene data show CDR1 as SGHNT and CDR2 as YYREEE (reference sequence). CDR3 sequence: CASSASGTGSRETQYF. For the CDR3, the DNA is TGTGCCAGCAGCGCCTCCGGGACAGGGTCCCGGGAGACCCAGTACTTC. The entire variable domain, with the rest obtained from reference TRBV5-4 and TRBJ2-5, is as follows: ETGVTQSPTHLIKTRGQQVTLRCSSQSGHNTVSWYQQALGQGPQFIFQYYREEENGRGNFPPRFSGLQFPNYSSELNVNALELDDSALYLCASSASGTGSRETQYFGPGTRLLVL.

This clonotype was counted between two and nine times. The chain links TRBV7-6 to TRBJ2-2, with 7 bases lining up with TRBD1. Germline V CDR1 and CDR2: SGHVS, FNYEAQ. The CDR3 has 14 amino acids. V shed 5 bases and J 6 bases; nucleotides not matched to a gene: 6. The CDR3 here is CASSPRGQSGELFF. The CDR3, as DNA: TGTGCCAGCAGCCCAAGGGGGCAGTCCGGGGAGCTGTTTTTT.

A few counts support this clonotype. The rearrangement uses TRBV29-1 and TRBJ1-1, with D tentatively TRBD1 (6 bases). Germline V CDR1 and CDR2: SQVTM, ANQGSEA. With 6 bases removed from V and 3 bases from J, the gap between germline ends came to 14 bases. The CDR3 loop spans 13 amino acids. The CDR3 sequence: CSVPGVGDTEAFF. CDR3 bases: TGCAGCGTCCCAGGGGTGGGGGACACTGAAGCTTTCTTT.